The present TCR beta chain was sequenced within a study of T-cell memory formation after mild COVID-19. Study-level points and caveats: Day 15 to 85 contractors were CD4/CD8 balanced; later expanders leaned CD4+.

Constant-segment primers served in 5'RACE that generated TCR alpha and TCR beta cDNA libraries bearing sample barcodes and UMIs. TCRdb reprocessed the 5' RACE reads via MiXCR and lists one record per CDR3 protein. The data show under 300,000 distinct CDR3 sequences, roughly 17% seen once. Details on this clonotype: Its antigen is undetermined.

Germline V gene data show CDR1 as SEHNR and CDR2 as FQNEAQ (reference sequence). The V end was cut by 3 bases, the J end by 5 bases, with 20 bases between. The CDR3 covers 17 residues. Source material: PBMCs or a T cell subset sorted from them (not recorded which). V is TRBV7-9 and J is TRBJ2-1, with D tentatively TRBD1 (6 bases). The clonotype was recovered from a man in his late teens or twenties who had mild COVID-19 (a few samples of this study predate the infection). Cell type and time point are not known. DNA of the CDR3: TGTGCCAGCAGCTTTTTTGGGAGACAGGTTCATGACAATGAGCAGTTCTTC. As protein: CASSFFGRQVHDNEQFF.